Below are 25 T cell receptor beta chains sequenced from a single sample in a study of patients and donors after allogeneic stem cell transplantation. TCRdb called the RT-PCR reads again in MiXCR, with one record for every CDR3 protein. Of around 150,000 distinct CDR3 sequences listed, over 30% are singletons. Sequencing was done on a sample of blood, either unsorted or a sorted T cell fraction (not recorded which). The source is a human donor who was either an allogeneic HSCT recipient or a stem cell or donor lymphocyte infusion donor (not recorded which). It is not recorded whose cells these are; they may come from a transplant donor.

This clonotype was seen a handful of times. The rearrangement links TRBV7-9 to TRBJ2-7; the match to TRBD1 covers 7 bases. CDR3 length: 13 residues. Germline trimming cut 2 bases from V and 6 bases from J; bases unmatched to any gene: 4. Germline V gene data show CDR1 as SEHNR and CDR2 as FQNEAQ (reference sequence). CDR3 sequence: CASSLSGGGEQYF. DNA of the CDR3: TGTGCCAGCAGCTTATCAGGGGGTGGCGAGCAGTACTTC.

This chain uses TRBV12-3 or TRBV12-4 with TRBJ1-1; perhaps TRBD1 as D (6 bases). V shed 5 bases and J shed 7 bases, with 14 bases lying between them. The CDR3 covers 13 residues. CDR3 coding DNA: TGTGCCAGCAGTCGCGGAGGGGGTAGTGAAGCTTTCTTT. It translates to CASSRGGGSEAFF.

The J gene is TRBJ1-1, the V gene TRBV5-1; possible D gene TRBD1, 6 bases. This CDR3 is built from 15 residues. V was clipped by 0 bases and J by 4 bases, with 13 bases between them. Germline values: CDR1 SGHRS, CDR2 YFSETQ. The CDR3 here is CASSLAGRGPTEAFF. The CDR3 nucleotides read TGCGCCAGCAGCTTGGCCGGCCGGGGGCCCACTGAAGCTTTCTTT.

The chain employs TRBV6-5 and TRBJ1-4; D is undetermined. The CDR3 is 13 residues long. The ends were cut back, 2 bases at V and 8 bases at J, with 9 bases in the middle. Germline CDR1 MNHEY, CDR2 SVGAGI. DNA for the CDR3: TGTGCCAGCAGTTACGAGCTTTCGGAAAAACTGTTTTTT. This encodes CASSYELSEKLFF.

A few counts support this clonotype. The chain couples TRBV12-3 or TRBV12-4 to TRBJ1-2; D remains ambiguous. V was cut by 1 base and J by 4 bases, with 10 bases left in between. The CDR3 spans 14 residues. The CDR3 is CASSLEAVIYGYTF. For the CDR3, the DNA is TGTGCCAGCAGTTTAGAAGCGGTAATCTATGGCTACACCTTC.

The chain combines TRBV12-3 or TRBV12-4 with TRBJ1-6, with no clear D. V lost 5 bases and J 6 bases, leaving 14 bases between the germline ends. CDR3 size: 15 residues. CDR3 region: CASSLDSGGNSPLHF. The CDR3 coding sequence is TGTGCCAGCAGTCTCGACTCAGGAGGTAATTCACCCCTCCACTTT.

The rearrangement uses TRBV28 and TRBJ1-5, with a possible D match to TRBD1 (6 bases). Per the germline V gene, CDR1 is MDHEN and CDR2 is SYDVKM. V was pared by 11 bases and J by 1 base, with 12 bases between. The CDR3 is 13 residues long. CDR3 loop: CAGGGGSNQPQHF. As DNA, the CDR3 is TGTGCCGGGGGAGGGGGAAGCAATCAGCCCCAGCATTTT.

V gene TRBV7-2 combines with J gene TRBJ2-3; TRBD2 aligns across 9 bases. Germline V lookup: CDR1 SGHTA, CDR2 FQGNSA. With V trimmed by 5 bases and J by 3 bases, 9 bases remained unmatched. There are 16 residues in the CDR3. Written as DNA, the CDR3 is TGTGCCAGCAGCGTTCCCCCGGGACTAGCAACAGATACGCAGTATTTT. Protein product: CASSVPPGLATDTQYF.

This chain uses TRBV24-1 with TRBJ1-1, with 7 bases lining up with TRBD1. Germline CDR1 is KGHDR and CDR2 is SFDVKD. The CDR3 totals 16 residues. Unmatched junction bases numbered 15, after V lost 5 bases and J lost 7 bases. The CDR3 DNA sequence: TGTGCCACCAGTGTAGCCAGATCAGGGGGATATAGTGAAGCTTTCTTT. The encoded protein is CATSVARSGGYSEAFF.

The chain carries TRBV10-3 and TRBJ2-3; possibly TRBD1 or TRBD2 for D (5 bases each). Germline lookup yields CDR1 ENHRY and CDR2 SYGVKD. V gave up 4 bases and J gave up 2 bases, with 13 bases separating them. This CDR3 has 15 residues. The CDR3 DNA sequence: TGTGCCATCAGTGGCCGGGACGCCCACACAGATACGCAGTATTTT. It encodes CAISGRDAHTDTQYF.

This clonotype was seen ten or more times. The V gene is TRBV29-1, the J gene TRBJ1-2; D is unclear. This CDR3 is 12 amino acids long. The germline V and J ends were trimmed by 5 bases and 5 bases, with 12 bases remaining between them. The germline V gene has CDR1 SQVTM and CDR2 ANQGSEA. For the CDR3, the DNA is TGCAGCGTTAAGAGTTCTCTTTATGGCTACACCTTC. Its translation is CSVKSSLYGYTF.

This CDR3 is CASSLGPGQGARQPQHF. The CDR3 bases are TGTGCCAGCAGCTTGGGACCGGGACAGGGGGCGCGGCAGCCCCAGCATTTT. V is TRBV7-2 and J is TRBJ1-5; 12 nucleotides line up with TRBD1. Germline CDR1 SGHTA, CDR2 FQGNSA. With 3 bases clipped from V and 7 bases from J, the junction kept 10 bases outside the gene matches. The CDR3 has 17 residues.

This rearrangement joins TRBV20-1 to TRBJ2-2, with 10 bases identical to TRBD2. The CDR3 length is 13 residues. The germline gives CDR1 DFQATT, CDR2 SNEGSKA (reference sequence). The V gene end was trimmed by 5 bases and the J gene end by 5 bases; junction bases not matched to a gene: 2. DNA for the CDR3: TGCAGTGCTTCTAGCGGGGGAACCGGGGAGCTGTTTTTT. Translated: CSASSGGTGELFF.

This clonotype has a handful of counts. One end of the junction is discordant with germline, which a read error may explain. V and J are TRBV28 and TRBJ1-5; unclear D gene. The CDR3 is 12 amino acids. Per germline, CDR1 MDHEN and CDR2 SYDVKM. In DNA, the CDR3 is TGTGCCAGCAGTGTACAAGATCAGCCCAAGCATTTT. Translation gives CASSVQDQPKHF.

In this sample, this clonotype turned up a few times. The chain combines TRBV19 with TRBJ1-6; D not resolved. The CDR3 loop spans 13 amino acids. The germline V and J ends were trimmed by 10 bases and 7 bases, with 14 bases remaining between them. The V gene's germline CDR1 is LNHDA and CDR2 SQIVND (reference sequence). The CDR3 coding sequence is TGTGCCACCACTCAGAGCGGGAATTCACCCCTCCACTTT. This encodes CATTQSGNSPLHF. Together with reference TRBV19 and TRBJ1-6, the CDR3 gives the full variable domain: DGGITQSPKYLFRKEGQNVTLSCEQNLNHDAMYWYRQDPGQGLRLIYYSQIVNDFQKGDIAEGYSVSREKKESFPLTVTSAQKNPTAFYLCATTQSGNSPLHFGNGTRLTVT.

This clonotype was recorded a few times. J is TRBJ1-4 and V is TRBV6-1; D unclear. Germline assignment: CDR1 MNHNS and CDR2 SASEGT. The V and J ends lost 4 bases and 6 bases respectively, with 9 bases between them. CDR3 size: 13 residues. The CDR3 sequence is CASSARTYEKLFF. The CDR3 coding sequence is TGTGCCAGCAGTGCCCGGACGTATGAAAAACTGTTTTTT.

This clonotype showed up just a few times. V gene TRBV27 combines with J gene TRBJ2-2; D tentatively fits TRBD1 or TRBD2 (6 bases each). Looked up from germline, CDR1 is MNHEY and CDR2 is SMNVEV (reference sequence). Trimming pared 6 bases from V and 3 bases from J, leaving 20 bases between. This CDR3 comprises 17 residues. The CDR3 DNA is TGTGCCAGCAGATCTTCCCGGGGGCGGGGCCACACCGGGGAGCTGTTTTTT. Encoded protein: CASRSSRGRGHTGELFF.

This clonotype was observed once. J is TRBJ1-5 and V is TRBV12-3 or TRBV12-4; D is unresolved. Trimming cost V 5 bases and J 0 bases, with 8 bases left between them. This CDR3 is built from 14 residues. CDR3 protein: CASSGPLSNQPQHF. CDR3 DNA sequence: TGTGCCAGCAGTGGCCCACTTAGCAATCAGCCCCAGCATTTT.

The chain couples TRBV4-3 to TRBJ2-7; 8 nucleotides line up with TRBD2. V trimming: 2 bases; J trimming: 5 bases; junction bases outside the gene matches: 8. CDR3 length: 15 amino acids. Germline V lookup: CDR1 LGHNA, CDR2 YSLEER. CDR3 DNA: TGCGCCAGCAGCCAAAGCCGGGGGGGCCGCCACGAGCAGTACTTC. This gives the protein CASSQSRGGRHEQYF.

The rearrangement links TRBV20-1 to TRBJ1-6; TRBD1 matches 11 bases. The CDR3 has 14 amino acids. V was pared by 5 bases and J by 9 bases, with 6 bases of the junction left unmatched. In germline, CDR1 is DFQATT, CDR2 SNEGSKA (reference sequence). The DNA of the CDR3 is TGCAGTGCTGGGGGACAGGGGGTAATTTCACCCCTCCACTTT. It yields the protein CSAGGQGVISPLHF.

The DNA of the CDR3 is TGTGCCAGCAGCCAAGACTCAGGTAGTATGGATGGCTACACCTTC. It codes for CASSQDSGSMDGYTF. The chain joins TRBV3-1 to TRBJ1-2, with D hard to call. Germline CDR1 LGHDT, CDR2 YNNKEL (reference sequence). V lost 0 bases, J lost 6 bases, and 14 bases lay in between. This CDR3 spans 15 amino acids.

Only a few counts were recorded for this clonotype. The chain couples TRBV12-3 or TRBV12-4 to TRBJ1-6; D gene uncertain. V was clipped by 3 bases and J by 5 bases, with 14 bases between them. This CDR3 contains 16 residues. CDR3 sequence (DNA): TGTGCCAGCAGTTTGATCGGAGAGTCCGATAATTCACCCCTCCACTTT. Protein product: CASSLIGESDNSPLHF.

The rearrangement joins TRBV20-1 to TRBJ1-3, with unresolved D. CDR1 and CDR2 from the germline V gene are DFQATT and SNEGSKA (reference sequence). Trimming pared 5 bases from V and 4 bases from J, leaving 6 bases between. CDR3 length: 11 residues. In nucleotides, the CDR3 is TGCAGTGCTGGCCGCGGAAACACCATATATTTT. Protein sequence: CSAGRGNTIYF.

This clonotype has just a few counts. V gene TRBV12-3 or TRBV12-4 combines with J gene TRBJ2-3; 8 bases align to TRBD2. The V gene end was trimmed by 2 bases and the J gene end by 1 base; junction bases not matched to a gene: 2. CDR3 length: 15 residues. This CDR3 is CASSLRAGGTDTQYF. The CDR3 nucleotides are TGTGCCAGCAGTTTAAGAGCGGGGGGCACAGATACGCAGTATTTT.

This chain joins TRBV27 and TRBJ2-2; possibly TRBD2 for D (5 bases). With 3 bases removed from V and 0 bases from J, the gap between germline ends came to 11 bases. The CDR3 consists of 16 residues. CDR1 is MNHEY and CDR2 is SMNVEV in the germline V gene (reference sequence). CDR3 DNA: TGTGCCAGCAGTTTGGAACGGGATTCGAACACCGGGGAGCTGTTTTTT. Its protein product is CASSLERDSNTGELFF.